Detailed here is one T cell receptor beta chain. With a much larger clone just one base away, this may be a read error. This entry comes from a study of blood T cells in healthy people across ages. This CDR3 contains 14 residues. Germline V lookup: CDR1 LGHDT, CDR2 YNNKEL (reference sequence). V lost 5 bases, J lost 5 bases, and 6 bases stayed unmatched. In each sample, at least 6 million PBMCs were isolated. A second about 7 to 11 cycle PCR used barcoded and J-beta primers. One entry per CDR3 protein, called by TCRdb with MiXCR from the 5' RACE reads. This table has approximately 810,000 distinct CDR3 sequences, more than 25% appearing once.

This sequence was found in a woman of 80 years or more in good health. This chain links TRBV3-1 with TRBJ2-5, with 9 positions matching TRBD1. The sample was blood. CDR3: CASSGQGTPETQYF. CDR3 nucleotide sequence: TGTGCCAGCAGCGGACAGGGGACGCCGGAGACCCAGTACTTC.